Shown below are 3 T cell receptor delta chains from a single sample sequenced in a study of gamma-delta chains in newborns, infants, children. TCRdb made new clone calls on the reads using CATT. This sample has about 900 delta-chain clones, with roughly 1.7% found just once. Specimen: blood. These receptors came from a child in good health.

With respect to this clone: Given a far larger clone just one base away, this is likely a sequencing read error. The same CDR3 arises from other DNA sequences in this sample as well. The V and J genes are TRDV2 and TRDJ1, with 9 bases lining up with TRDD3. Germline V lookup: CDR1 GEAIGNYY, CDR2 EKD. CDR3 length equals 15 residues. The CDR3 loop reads CACDLLGDHTDKLIF. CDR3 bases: TGTGCCTGTGACCTACTGGGGGACCACACTGATAAACTCATCTTT.

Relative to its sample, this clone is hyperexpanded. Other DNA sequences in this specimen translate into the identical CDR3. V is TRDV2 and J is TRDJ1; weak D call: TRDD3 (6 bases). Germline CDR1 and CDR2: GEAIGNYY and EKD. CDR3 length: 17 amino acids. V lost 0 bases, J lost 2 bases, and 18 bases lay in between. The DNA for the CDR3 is TGTGCCTGTGACACCGTCGAGGGGATGATGAGAACCGATAAACTCATCTTT. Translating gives CACDTVEGMMRTDKLIF.

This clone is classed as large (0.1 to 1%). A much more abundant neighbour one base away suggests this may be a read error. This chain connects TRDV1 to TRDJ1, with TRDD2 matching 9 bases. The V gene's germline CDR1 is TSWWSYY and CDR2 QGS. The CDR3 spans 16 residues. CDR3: CALGVPSYATRGKPIF. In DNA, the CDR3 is TGTGCTCTTGGGGTCCCTTCCTACGCCACGCGCGGCAAACCCATCTTT.